This T cell receptor (beta chain) is drawn from a study of T cells in Graves' hyperthyroidism and ophthalmopathy. The sample holds many counts of this clonotype. The antigen is not known. The V gene's germline CDR1 is SGHTA and CDR2 FQGTGA. The CDR3 contains 13 residues. V was trimmed by 8 bases and J by 4 bases, leaving 12 bases between them. RNA transcripts yielded amplified TCR beta CDR3 regions. Primed by the HTBI set, a first-round RT-PCR was run on the TCR CDR3. TCRdb called the multiplex PCR reads again in MiXCR, with one record for every CDR3 protein. The table records 500,000 to 750,000 distinct CDR3 sequences, 13% to 15% of them present only once. Study-level findings and limits: Most thyroid clonotypes with frequency above 0.001 were detected in blood.

Enrolled ophthalmopathy patients presented with a Clinical Activity Score of at least 3, a NOSPECS grade of at least 4, and disease duration under 3 months. Patients having uncontrolled infection, another autoimmune disease, pregnancy or lactation were not included. Sequenced input: blood. The sequence was obtained from a woman aged 18 to 35 with Graves' ophthalmopathy. This chain connects TRBV7-3 to TRBJ2-1; possibly TRBD1 or TRBD2 for D (7 bases each). CDR3 nucleotide sequence: TGTGCCAGCGGGAGGGGGCTTTACAATGAGCAGTTCTTC. It specifies CASGRGLYNEQFF.